This T cell receptor beta chain was identified during a study of breast tumors, draining lymph nodes, adjacent tissues. Ten or more counts support this clonotype. The antigen is unknown. Breast cancer patients provided tissue from their axillary draining lymph nodes. V gave up 5 bases and J gave up 5 bases, with 12 bases separating them. The CDR3 contains 13 residues. Germline V CDR1 and CDR2: SEHNR, FQNEAQ (reference sequence). TCRdb re-derived calls from the multiplex PCR reads in MiXCR, one entry per CDR3 protein. The sample has some 120,000 distinct CDR3 sequences; about 20% are singletons. Findings and caveats of the study: Most tumor T cells seemingly derive from lymph node, then expand in tumor. Tumor repertoires ranked between lymph nodes and nontumor tissue in diversity, with V and J gene preferences. The lymph node origin of tumor T cells was framed as consistent with a hypothesis, not demonstrated. Tumor and nontumor repertoires were significantly more similar in luminal-like than in basal-like breast cancer.

This chain links TRBV7-9 with TRBJ2-5, with D possibly matching TRBD2 (6 bases). Sequenced sample: axillary lymph node tissue. This clonotype was obtained from a female donor with breast cancer. Some clones in this sample may be carry-over from other donors' samples. CDR3 bases: TGTGCCAGCAGCGGGGGGTTTGGGGAGACCCAGTACTTC. This translates into CASSGGFGETQYF.